This is a list of T cell receptor beta chains from one sample in a study of cytotoxic CD8 clonotypes in ibrutinib-treated CLL. TCRdb keeps only in-frame clones here, not all; method: immunoSEQ multiplex PCR. The table includes 130,000 to 150,000 clones, around 93% detected once. Sequenced here: PBMCs, sampled after 12 months of ibrutinib treatment. The receptor set was obtained from a human donor with chronic lymphocytic leukemia. Each CDR3 is given with its conserved first and last residue. The order of the fields is CDR3 length, D gene, J gene, clone size, V gene, CDR3 DNA, CDR3 protein. A D gene is named only where the DNA matches it firmly. Clone size is given for some rows only: seen once, a few or many times, or a class if the clone is expanded.

CDR3 length: 14; D gene: -; J gene: TRBJ2-1; clone size: -; V gene: TRBV5-1; CDR3 DNA: TGCGCCAGCAGCCCCTGGGGAGGCGGCAATGAGCAGTTCTTC; CDR3 protein: CASSPWGGGNEQFF
CDR3 length: 15; D gene: TRBD2; J gene: TRBJ2-7; clone size: -; V gene: TRBV11-2; CDR3 DNA: TGTGCCAGCAGCCGCACAGCGGGAGGGCCCTACGAGCAGTACTTC; CDR3 protein: CASSRTAGGPYEQYF
CDR3 length: 13; D gene: -; J gene: TRBJ1-1; clone size: -; V gene: TRBV5-1; CDR3 DNA: TGCGCCAGCAGCTACCAGGAGAACACTGAAGCTTTCTTT; CDR3 protein: CASSYQENTEAFF
CDR3 length: 18; D gene: -; J gene: TRBJ2-1; clone size: once; V gene: TRBV9; CDR3 DNA: TGTGCCAGCAGCGTAGCTATGATGGAGCGGAGCCCTTACAATGAGCAGTTCTTC; CDR3 protein: CASSVAMMERSPYNEQFF
CDR3 length: 16; D gene: -; J gene: TRBJ2-7; clone size: -; V gene: TRBV2; CDR3 DNA: TGTGCCAGCAGCCCCAATCAGCTTCGTAGCTCCTACGAGCAGTACTTC; CDR3 protein: CASSPNQLRSSYEQYF
CDR3 length: 14; D gene: TRBD1; J gene: TRBJ2-5; clone size: once; V gene: TRBV7-9; CDR3 DNA: TGTGCCAGCAGCCACGGACAGGGGCTAGAGACCCAGTACTTC; CDR3 protein: CASSHGQGLETQYF
CDR3 length: 14; D gene: -; J gene: TRBJ1-4; clone size: once; V gene: TRBV28; CDR3 DNA: TGTGCCAGCAGTTTCGGGGTCCCGAGTGAAAAACTGTTTTTT; CDR3 protein: CASSFGVPSEKLFF
CDR3 length: 16; D gene: TRBD1; J gene: TRBJ2-7; clone size: -; V gene: TRBV18; CDR3 DNA: TGTGCCAGCTCACAAACCACAGGGGGCGCGGGTGACGAGCAGTACTTC; CDR3 protein: CASSQTTGGAGDEQYF
CDR3 length: 12; D gene: -; J gene: TRBJ2-5; clone size: -; V gene: TRBV28; CDR3 DNA: TGTGCCAGCAGGACTGGAGAAGAGACCCAGTACTTC; CDR3 protein: CASRTGEETQYF
CDR3 length: 13; D gene: TRBD1; J gene: TRBJ2-1; clone size: -; V gene: TRBV10-1; CDR3 DNA: TGCGCCAGCAGCCGGGACAGCTACAATGAGCAGTTCTTC; CDR3 protein: CASSRDSYNEQFF
CDR3 length: 14; D gene: TRBD1; J gene: TRBJ2-7; clone size: -; V gene: TRBV30; CDR3 DNA: TGTGCCTGGAGTGTACCAGGGGGCTCCTACGAGCAGTACTTC; CDR3 protein: CAWSVPGGSYEQYF